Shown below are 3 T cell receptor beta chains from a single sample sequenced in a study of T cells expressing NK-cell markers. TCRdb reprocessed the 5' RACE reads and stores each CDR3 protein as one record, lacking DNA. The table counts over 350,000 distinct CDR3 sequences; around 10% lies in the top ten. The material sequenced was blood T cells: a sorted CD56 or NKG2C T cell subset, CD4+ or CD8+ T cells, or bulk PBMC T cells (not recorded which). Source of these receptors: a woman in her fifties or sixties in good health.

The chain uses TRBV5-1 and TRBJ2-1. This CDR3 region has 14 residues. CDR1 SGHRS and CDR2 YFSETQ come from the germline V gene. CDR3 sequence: CASSFGVFYNEQFF. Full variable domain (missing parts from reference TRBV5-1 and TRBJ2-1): KAGVTQTPRYLIKTRGQQVTLSCSPISGHRSVSWYQQTPGQGLQFLFEYFSETQRNKGNFPGRFSGRQFSNSRSEMNVSTLELGDSALYLCASSFGVFYNEQFFGPGTRLTVL.

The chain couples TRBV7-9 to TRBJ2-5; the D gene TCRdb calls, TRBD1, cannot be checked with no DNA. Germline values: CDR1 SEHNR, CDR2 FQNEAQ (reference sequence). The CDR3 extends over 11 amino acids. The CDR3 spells CASSGPETQYF.

CDR3 region: CASSLSGTGNEQFF. The chain combines TRBV12-3 or TRBV12-4 with TRBJ2-1; TCRdb picks TRBD1, but there is no DNA to check that call. CDR3 length: 14 residues.